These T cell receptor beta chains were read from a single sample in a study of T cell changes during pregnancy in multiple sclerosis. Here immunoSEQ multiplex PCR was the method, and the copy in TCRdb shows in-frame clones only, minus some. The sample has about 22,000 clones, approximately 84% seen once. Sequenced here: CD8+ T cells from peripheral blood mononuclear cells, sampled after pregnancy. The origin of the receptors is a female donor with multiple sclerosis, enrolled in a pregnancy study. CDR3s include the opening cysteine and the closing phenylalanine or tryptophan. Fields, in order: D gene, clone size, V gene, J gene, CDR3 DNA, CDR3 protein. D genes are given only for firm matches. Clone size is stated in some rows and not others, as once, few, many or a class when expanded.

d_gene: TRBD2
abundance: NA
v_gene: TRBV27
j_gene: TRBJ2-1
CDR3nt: TGTGCCAGCAGTTTAGGGGCGGGAGGGCTACGAAATGAGCAGTTCTTC
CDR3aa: CASSLGAGGLRNEQFF

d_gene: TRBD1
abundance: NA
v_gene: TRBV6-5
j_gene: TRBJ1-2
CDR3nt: TGTGCCAGCCACGCTGGAAGGGGGCCTGACTATGGCTACACCTTC
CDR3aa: CASHAGRGPDYGYTF

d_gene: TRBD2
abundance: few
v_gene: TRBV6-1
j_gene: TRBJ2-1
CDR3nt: TGTGCCAGCAGTGTGACTAGCGGGGCGACCTACAATGAGCAGTTCTTC
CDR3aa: CASSVTSGATYNEQFF

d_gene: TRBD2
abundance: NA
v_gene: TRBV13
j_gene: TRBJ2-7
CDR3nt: TGTGCCAGCAGTCAAATTTCCGGGACTAGCGGGACGAACGAGCAGTACTTC
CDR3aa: CASSQISGTSGTNEQYF

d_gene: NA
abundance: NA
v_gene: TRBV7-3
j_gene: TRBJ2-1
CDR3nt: TGTGCCAGCAGCTTAACGGGGGCAGGGGGGTACAATGAGCAGTTCTTC
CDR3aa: CASSLTGAGGYNEQFF

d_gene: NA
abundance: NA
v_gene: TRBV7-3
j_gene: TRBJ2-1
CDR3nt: TGTGCCAGCAGCTTAATAGGTAGCGGCTCCTACAATGAGCAGTTCTTC
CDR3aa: CASSLIGSGSYNEQFF

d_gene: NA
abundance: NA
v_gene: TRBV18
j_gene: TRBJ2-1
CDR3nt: TGTGCCAGCTCACTGACAGCGTCCCCAGAGTTGTTCTTC
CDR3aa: CASSLTASPELFF

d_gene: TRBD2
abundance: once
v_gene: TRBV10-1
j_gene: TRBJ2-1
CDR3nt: TGCGCCAGCAGTGGGCGGGAGGGCCGCTCCTACAATGAGCAGTTCTTC
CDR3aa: CASSGREGRSYNEQFF

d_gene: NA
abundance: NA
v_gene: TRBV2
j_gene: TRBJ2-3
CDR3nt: TGTGCCAGGAGACTAGAGAGCACAGATACGCAGTATTTT
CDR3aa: CARRLESTDTQYF

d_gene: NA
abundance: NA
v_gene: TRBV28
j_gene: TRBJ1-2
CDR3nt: TGTGCCAGCAGTCCTTCATTACAGGTCTCACATGGCTACACCTTC
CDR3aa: CASSPSLQVSHGYTF

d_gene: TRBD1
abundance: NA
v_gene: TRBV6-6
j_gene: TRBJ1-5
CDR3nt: TGTGCCAGCAGGGACCTTACAGGGGCGGGTCAGCCCCAGCATTTT
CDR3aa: CASRDLTGAGQPQHF

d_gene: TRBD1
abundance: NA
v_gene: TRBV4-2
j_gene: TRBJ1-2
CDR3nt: TGTGCCAGCAGCCACGGGGGGACAGGGTATGGCTACACCTTC
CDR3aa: CASSHGGTGYGYTF

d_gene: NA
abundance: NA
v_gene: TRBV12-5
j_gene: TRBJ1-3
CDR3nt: TGTGCTAGTGGTTTGGACTGGGGCCCGAGCTCTGGAAACACCATATATTTT
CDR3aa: CASGLDWGPSSGNTIYF

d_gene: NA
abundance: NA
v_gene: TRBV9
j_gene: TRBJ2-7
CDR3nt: TGTGCCAGCAGCGTAGACCCCGACACGTACGAGCAGTACTTC
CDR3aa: CASSVDPDTYEQYF

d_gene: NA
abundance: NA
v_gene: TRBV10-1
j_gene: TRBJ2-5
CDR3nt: TGCGCCAGCAGTGAGCTTGGATCCGGAGTCGACGGGGAGACCCAGTACTTC
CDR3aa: CASSELGSGVDGETQYF

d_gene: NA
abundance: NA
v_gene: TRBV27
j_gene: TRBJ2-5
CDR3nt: TGTGCCAGCGGTCCCGTTGGGGGCGGAGAGACCCAGTACTTC
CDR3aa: CASGPVGGGETQYF

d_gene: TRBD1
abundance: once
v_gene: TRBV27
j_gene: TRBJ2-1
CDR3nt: TGTGCCAGCGGGTCGACAGGGACTGAGCAGTTCTTC
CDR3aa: CASGSTGTEQFF

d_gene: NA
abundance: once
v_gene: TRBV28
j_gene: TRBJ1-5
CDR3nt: TGTGCCAGCAGTGAACTCCGGGACAACCATAGCAATCAGCCCCAGCATTTT
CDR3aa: CASSELRDNHSNQPQHF

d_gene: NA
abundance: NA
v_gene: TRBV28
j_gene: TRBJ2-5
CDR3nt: TGTGCCAGCAGTTCACGGACAGGCCTGGGGGGAGAGACCCAGTACTTC
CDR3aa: CASSSRTGLGGETQYF

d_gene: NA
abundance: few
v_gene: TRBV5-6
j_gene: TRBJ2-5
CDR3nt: TGTGCCAGCAGCTTGGTCCATCGGGGGTTACAGACCCAGTACTTC
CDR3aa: CASSLVHRGLQTQYF

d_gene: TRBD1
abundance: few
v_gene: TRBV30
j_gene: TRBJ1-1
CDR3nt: TGTGCCTGGAGAAGGGCAGGGGGGCCTGAAGCTTTCTTT
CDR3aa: CAWRRAGGPEAFF

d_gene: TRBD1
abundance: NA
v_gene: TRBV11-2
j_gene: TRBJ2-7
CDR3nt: TGTGCCAGCAGCTTAGGAAGGGGGCAAAATTACGAGCAGTACTTC
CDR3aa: CASSLGRGQNYEQYF

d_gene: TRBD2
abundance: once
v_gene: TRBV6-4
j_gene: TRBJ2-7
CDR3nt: TGTGCCAGCAGTGGGTCTAGCGGTCTCTACGAGCAGTACTTC
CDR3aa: CASSGSSGLYEQYF

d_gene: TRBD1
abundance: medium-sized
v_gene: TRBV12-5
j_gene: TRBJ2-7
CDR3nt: TGTGCTAGTGCTCACGGGCAGGGGGCCTACGAGCAGTACTTC
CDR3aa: CASAHGQGAYEQYF

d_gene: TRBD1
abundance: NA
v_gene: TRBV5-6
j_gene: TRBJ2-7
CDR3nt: TGTGCCAGCAGCCCGGGGAGGGGACAGGGGGTCTCCGAGCAGTACTTC
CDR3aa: CASSPGRGQGVSEQYF

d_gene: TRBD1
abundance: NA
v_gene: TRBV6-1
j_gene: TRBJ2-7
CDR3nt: TGTGCCACGTTGGAGACAGGGAATCATTACGAGCAGTACTTC
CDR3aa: CATLETGNHYEQYF

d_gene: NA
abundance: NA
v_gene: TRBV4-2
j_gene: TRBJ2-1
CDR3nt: TGTGCCAGCAGCCAAGATAGGAGCGGAACCTACAATGAGCAGTTCTTC
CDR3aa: CASSQDRSGTYNEQFF

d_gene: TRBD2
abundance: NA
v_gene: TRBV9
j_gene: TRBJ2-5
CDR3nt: TGTGCCAGCGCCTCTTTCCTGGGCGGGGGGACGGAGACCCAGTACTTC
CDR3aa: CASASFLGGGTETQYF

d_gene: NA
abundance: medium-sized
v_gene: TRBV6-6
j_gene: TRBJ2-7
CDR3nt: TGTGCCAGCAGTTACTCCTTCGACAGAGACTACGAGCAGTACTTC
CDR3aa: CASSYSFDRDYEQYF

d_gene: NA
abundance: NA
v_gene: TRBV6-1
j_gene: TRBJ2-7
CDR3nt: TGTGCCAGCAGTTCATCAGAGGAGGTCTACGAGCAGTACTTC
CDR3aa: CASSSSEEVYEQYF

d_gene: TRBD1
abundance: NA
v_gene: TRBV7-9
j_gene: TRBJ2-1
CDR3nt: TGTGCCAGCAGCTTAGTAGGGACAGGTCCCTACAATGAGCAGTTCTTC
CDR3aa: CASSLVGTGPYNEQFF

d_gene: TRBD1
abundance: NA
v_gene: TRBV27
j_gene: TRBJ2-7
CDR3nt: TGTGCCAGCAGCCTGGGTCCGGGACAGGGGGAAAACGAGCAGTACTTC
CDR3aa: CASSLGPGQGENEQYF

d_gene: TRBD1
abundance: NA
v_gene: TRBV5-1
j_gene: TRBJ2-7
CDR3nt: TGCGCCAGCAGCGGCGGGACAGGGGTAACTTACGAGCAGTACTTC
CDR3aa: CASSGGTGVTYEQYF

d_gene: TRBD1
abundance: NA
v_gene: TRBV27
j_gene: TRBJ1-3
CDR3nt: TGTGCCAGCAGGCAGGGACAGGGTTATGGAAACACCATATATTTT
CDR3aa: CASRQGQGYGNTIYF

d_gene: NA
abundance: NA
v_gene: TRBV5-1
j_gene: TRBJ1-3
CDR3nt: TGCGCCAGCAGGGGTGACAGTCCTCAATCTGGAAACACCATATATTTT
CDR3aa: CASRGDSPQSGNTIYF

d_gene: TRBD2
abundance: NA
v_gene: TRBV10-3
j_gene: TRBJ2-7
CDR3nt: TGTGCCATCAGTGTCCTGACTAGCGGGAAGGGCTGGGTAACCTACGAGCAGTACTTC
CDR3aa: CAISVLTSGKGWVTYEQYF

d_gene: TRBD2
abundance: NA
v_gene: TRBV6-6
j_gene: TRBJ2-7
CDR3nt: TGTGCCAGCAGGAGAATAGCGGGAGCTGCCGAGCAGTACTTC
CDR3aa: CASRRIAGAAEQYF

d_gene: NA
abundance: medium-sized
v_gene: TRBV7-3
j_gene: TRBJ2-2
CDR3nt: TGTGCCAGCAGCTTAACCCTGTTAGGGAGGACCGGGGAGCTGTTTTTT
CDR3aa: CASSLTLLGRTGELFF

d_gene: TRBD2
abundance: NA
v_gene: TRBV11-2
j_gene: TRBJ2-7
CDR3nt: TGTGCCAGCAGCTTGACTAGCGGGAGCTACGAGCAGTACTTC
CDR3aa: CASSLTSGSYEQYF

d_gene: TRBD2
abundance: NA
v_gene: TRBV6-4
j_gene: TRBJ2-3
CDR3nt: TGTGCCAGCAGTGAAGCTAGCGGGAGGGGCACAGATACGCAGTATTTT
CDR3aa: CASSEASGRGTDTQYF

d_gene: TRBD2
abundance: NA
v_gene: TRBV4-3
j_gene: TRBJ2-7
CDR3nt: TGCGCCAGCAGCCAAGAATGGAGCGGGGGATACGAGCAGTACTTC
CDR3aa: CASSQEWSGGYEQYF

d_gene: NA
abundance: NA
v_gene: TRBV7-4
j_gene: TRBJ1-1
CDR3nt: TGTGCCAGCAGCTTAGGGAGGGACGAGAACACTGAAGCTTTCTTT
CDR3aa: CASSLGRDENTEAFF

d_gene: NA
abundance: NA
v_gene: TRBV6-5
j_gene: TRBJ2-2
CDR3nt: TGTGCCACCTCCCCGGACACGAACACCGGGGAGCTGTTTTTT
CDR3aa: CATSPDTNTGELFF

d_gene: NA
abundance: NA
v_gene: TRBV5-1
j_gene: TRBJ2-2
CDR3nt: TGCGCCAGCAGCTTCACAGACCGAACACAGAACACCGGGGAGCTGTTTTTT
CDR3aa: CASSFTDRTQNTGELFF

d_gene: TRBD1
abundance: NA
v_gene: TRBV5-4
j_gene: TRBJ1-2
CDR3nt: TGTGCCAGCAGCTCCCCGGGACAGCCCAATGGCTACACCTTC
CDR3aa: CASSSPGQPNGYTF

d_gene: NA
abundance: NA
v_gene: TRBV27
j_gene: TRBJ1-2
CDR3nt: TGTGCCAGCAGTTATTCCGGGGGGAGCGGCTACACCTTC
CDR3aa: CASSYSGGSGYTF

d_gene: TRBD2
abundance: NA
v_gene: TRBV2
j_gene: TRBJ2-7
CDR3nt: TGTGCCAGCGGTGACGAGCGGGAGCCCAGGTACGAGCAGTACTTC
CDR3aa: CASGDEREPRYEQYF

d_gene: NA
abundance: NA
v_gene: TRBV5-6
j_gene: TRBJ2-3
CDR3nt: TGTGCCAGCAGCTTATCGGGGGCAGATACGCAGTATTTT
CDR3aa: CASSLSGADTQYF

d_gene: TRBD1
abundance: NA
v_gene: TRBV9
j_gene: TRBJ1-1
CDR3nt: TGTGCCAGCAGCGTCCGGGACAGACCGAACACTGAAGCTTTCTTT
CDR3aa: CASSVRDRPNTEAFF

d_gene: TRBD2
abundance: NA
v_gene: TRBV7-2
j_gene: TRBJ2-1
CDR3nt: TGTGCCAGCAGCTTAGGGTTCGGGACTACCTACAATGAGCAGTTCTTC
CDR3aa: CASSLGFGTTYNEQFF

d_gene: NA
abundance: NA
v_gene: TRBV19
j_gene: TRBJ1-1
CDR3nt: TGTGCCAGTAGCTCCAGGGGAGACCTAACATTAAGGCTGGACACTGAAGCTTTCTTT
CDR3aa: CASSSRGDLTLRLDTEAFF

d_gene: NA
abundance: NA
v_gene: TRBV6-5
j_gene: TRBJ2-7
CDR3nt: TGTGCCAGCAGTTACTCAGGACTGGTAAGCTCCTACGAGCAGTACTTC
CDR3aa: CASSYSGLVSSYEQYF

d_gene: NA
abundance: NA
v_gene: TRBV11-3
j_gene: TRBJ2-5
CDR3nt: TGTGCCAGCAGCTTAGGTCCATCAGAGACCCAGTACTTC
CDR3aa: CASSLGPSETQYF

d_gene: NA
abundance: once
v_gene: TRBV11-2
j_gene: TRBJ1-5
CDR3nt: TGTGCCAGCAGCTTAGAACTGTATAGCAATCAGCCCCAGCATTTT
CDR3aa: CASSLELYSNQPQHF

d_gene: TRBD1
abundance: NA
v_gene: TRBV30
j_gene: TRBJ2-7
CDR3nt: TGTGCCTGGGGGGGGACAGGGTTCGGCGAGCAGTACTTC
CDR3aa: CAWGGTGFGEQYF

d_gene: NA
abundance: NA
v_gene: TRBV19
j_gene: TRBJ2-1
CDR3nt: TGTGCCAGTAGCCTTAGAAGTGTAGATGAGCAGTTCTTC
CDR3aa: CASSLRSVDEQFF

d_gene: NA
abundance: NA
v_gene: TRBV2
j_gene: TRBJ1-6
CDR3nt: TGTGCCAGCAGTGAATTCGGAAGGAGGGGTTGGGCCTATAATTCACCCCTCCACTTT
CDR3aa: CASSEFGRRGWAYNSPLHF

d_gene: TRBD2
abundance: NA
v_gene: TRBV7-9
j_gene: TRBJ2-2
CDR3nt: TGTGCCAGCAGCTCGAATAGCGGGGACAACACCGGGGAGCTGTTTTTT
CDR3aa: CASSSNSGDNTGELFF

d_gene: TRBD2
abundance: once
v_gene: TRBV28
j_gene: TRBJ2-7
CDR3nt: TGTGCCAGCAGTTATGGGACTAGCGGGAGAAGCTCCTACGAGCAGTACTTC
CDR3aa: CASSYGTSGRSSYEQYF

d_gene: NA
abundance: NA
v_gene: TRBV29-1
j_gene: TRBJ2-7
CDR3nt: TGCAGCGTTCTGCCAGATTCCTACGAGCAGTACTTC
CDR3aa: CSVLPDSYEQYF